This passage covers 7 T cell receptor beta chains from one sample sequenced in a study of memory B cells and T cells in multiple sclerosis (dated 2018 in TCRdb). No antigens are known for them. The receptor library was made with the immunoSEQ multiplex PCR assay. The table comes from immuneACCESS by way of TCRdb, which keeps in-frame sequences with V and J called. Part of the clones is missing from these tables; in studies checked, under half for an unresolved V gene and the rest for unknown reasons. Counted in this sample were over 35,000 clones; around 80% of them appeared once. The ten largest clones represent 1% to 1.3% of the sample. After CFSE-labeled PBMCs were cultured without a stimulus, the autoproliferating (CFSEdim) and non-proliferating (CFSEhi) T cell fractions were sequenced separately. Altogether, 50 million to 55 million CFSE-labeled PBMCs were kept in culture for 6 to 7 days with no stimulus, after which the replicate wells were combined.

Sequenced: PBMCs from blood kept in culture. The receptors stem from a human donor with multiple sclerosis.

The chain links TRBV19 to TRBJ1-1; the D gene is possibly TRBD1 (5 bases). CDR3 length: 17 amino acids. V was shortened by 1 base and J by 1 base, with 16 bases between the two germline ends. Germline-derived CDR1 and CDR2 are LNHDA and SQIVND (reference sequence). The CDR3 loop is CASSIGSLRVGNTEAFF. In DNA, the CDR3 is TGTGCCAGTAGTATAGGGAGCCTCAGGGTCGGGAACACTGAAGCTTTCTTT.

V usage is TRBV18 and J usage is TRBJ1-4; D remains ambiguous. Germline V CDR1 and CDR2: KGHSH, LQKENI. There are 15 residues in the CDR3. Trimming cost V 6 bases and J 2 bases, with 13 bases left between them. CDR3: CASSESIQTNEKLFF. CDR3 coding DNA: TGTGCCAGCTCCGAATCGATACAGACTAATGAAAAACTGTTTTTT.

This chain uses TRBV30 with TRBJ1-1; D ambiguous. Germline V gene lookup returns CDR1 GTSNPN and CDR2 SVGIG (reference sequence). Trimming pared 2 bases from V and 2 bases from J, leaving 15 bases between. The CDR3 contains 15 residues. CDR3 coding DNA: TGTGCCTGGAGTAAATGGGCAGCGCGAAACACTGAAGCTTTCTTT. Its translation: CAWSKWAARNTEAFF.

The CDR3 region has the DNA TGTGCCAGCTCACCATCACGGGCAGACACTGAAGCTTTCTTT. It is translated as CASSPSRADTEAFF. This chain links TRBV18 with TRBJ1-1; no definite D call. CDR1 KGHSH and CDR2 LQKENI come from the germline V gene. The V end lost 2 bases, the J end lost 3 bases, and 10 bases lay between the germline ends. CDR3 length: 14 residues. Variable domain in full (rest from reference TRBV18 and TRBJ1-1): NAGVMQNPRHLVRRRGQEARLRCSPMKGHSHVYWYRQLPEEGLKFMVYLQKENIIDESGMPKERFSAEFPKEGPSILRIQQVVRGDSAAYFCASSPSRADTEAFFGQGTRLTVV.

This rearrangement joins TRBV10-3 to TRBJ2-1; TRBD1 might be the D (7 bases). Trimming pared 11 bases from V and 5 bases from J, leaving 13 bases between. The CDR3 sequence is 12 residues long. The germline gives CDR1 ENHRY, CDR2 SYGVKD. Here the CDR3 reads CAVLRGDNEQFF. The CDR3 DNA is TGTGCCGTTCTCAGGGGGGACAATGAGCAGTTCTTC.

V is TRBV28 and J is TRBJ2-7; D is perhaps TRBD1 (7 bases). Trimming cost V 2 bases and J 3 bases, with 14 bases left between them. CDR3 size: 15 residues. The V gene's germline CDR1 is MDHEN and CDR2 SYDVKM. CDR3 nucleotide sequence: TGTGCCAGCAGTTTAAGGAGGGGGCGAATCTACGAGCAGTACTTC. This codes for CASSLRRGRIYEQYF.

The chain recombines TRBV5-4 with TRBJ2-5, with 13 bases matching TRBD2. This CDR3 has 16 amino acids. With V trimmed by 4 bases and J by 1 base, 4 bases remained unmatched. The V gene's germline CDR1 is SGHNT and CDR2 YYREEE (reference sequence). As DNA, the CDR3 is TGTGCCAGCAGCCGTACTAGCGGGGGGGCCCAAGAGACCCAGTACTTC. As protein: CASSRTSGGAQETQYF.